This T cell receptor (beta chain) was sequenced for a study of type 1 regulatory T cells. This clonotype was seen more than once but under ten times. V dropped 5 bases and J dropped 1 base, with 6 bases sitting between them. Per the germline V gene, CDR1 is SGHTA and CDR2 is FQGNSA. This CDR3 spans 14 amino acids. One entry per CDR3 protein, called by TCRdb with MiXCR from the reads. The repertoire has some 90,000 distinct CDR3 sequences, 30% to 35% of them found once; the top ten carry about 2.4%. This chain links TRBV7-2 with TRBJ2-6; the D is unclear. The sequence was obtained from a human donor in good health. Source material: CD4+ T cells, either the whole sample or a sorted fraction (not recorded which). The CDR3 nucleotides read TGTGCCAGCAGCAGGGTTTCTGGGGCCAACGTCCTGACTTTC. Translated, it gives CASSRVSGANVLTF.